The T cell receptor (beta chain) under discussion was sequenced for a study of T cell changes during pregnancy in multiple sclerosis. Profiled with immunoSEQ multiplex PCR; TCRdb holds only in-frame clones, not every one. The repertoire holds roughly 35,000 clones, with almost 90% as singletons. This specimen was CD8+ T cells from peripheral blood mononuclear cells, taken after pregnancy. The TCR sequence derives from a female donor with multiple sclerosis, enrolled in a pregnancy study.

The DNA for the CDR3 is TGCGCCAGCAGCCTCTCCCCGGGACTAGACCCAGATACGCAGTATTTT. Amino acid sequence: CASSLSPGLDPDTQYF. The V call is TRBV4-1, the J call TRBJ2-3, with 8 bases that match TRBD2. The ends lost 4 bases at V and 4 bases at J; junction bases unmatched: 10. CDR1 is MGHRA and CDR2 is YSYEKL in the germline V gene. The CDR3 loop spans 16 amino acids.